The T cell receptor (beta chain) described here comes from a study of cytomegalovirus exposure and HLA in healthy donors. Study results and caveats: Reportedly, cytomegalovirus status was diagnosed with high sensitivity and specificity. In vitro data verified a few CMV-associated chains as specific for CMV antigens.

Primers for the PCR totalled 60 Vbeta and 13 Jbeta. Libraries were prepared by immunoSEQ multiplex PCR; TCRdb keeps only in-frame clonotypes and omits some of them. The sample holds roughly 200,000 clones, about 78% seen once. Germline CDR1 and CDR2: SNHLY and FYNNEI. V dropped 7 bases and J dropped 10; count of bases not matched to a gene: 7. There are 14 residues in the CDR3. In the case of this clone: The antigen is undetermined.

These donors, healthy bone marrow donors, were studied. This sequence originates from a woman aged 25 to 39 in good health and CMV-seronegative. V is TRBV2 and J is TRBJ1-6, with 10 bases lining up with TRBD1. Sequenced input: PBMCs. CDR3 amino acids: CASKRTGGESPLHF. The CDR3 DNA reads as TGTGCCAGCAAAAGGACAGGGGGAGAGTCACCCCTCCACTTT.